This T cell receptor (beta chain) was recorded in a study of control samples from healthy donors and cancer patients. This table comes from immunoSEQ multiplex PCR, and its TCRdb copy is limited to in-frame clones, with some not included. The sample shows 120,000 or so clones, around nine tenths of them seen only once. CDR3 size: 14 residues. CDR1 is LGHDT, CDR2 YNNKEL, per germline (reference sequence). V was shortened by 2 bases and J by 0 bases, with 4 bases between the two germline ends. The sequenced sample was blood. The TCR originated in a young man in good health. The V call is TRBV3-1 (or the pseudogene TRBV3-2), the J call TRBJ2-2; D not certain. The chain's CDR3 is CASSQTANTGELFF. The CDR3 DNA reads TGTGCCAGCAGCCAAACAGCGAACACCGGGGAGCTGTTTTTT.